This T cell receptor (beta chain) was sequenced in a study of blood T cell repertoires in COVID-19. Profiled with immunoSEQ multiplex PCR; TCRdb holds only in-frame clones, not every one. The sample shows about 75,000 clones, 88% of them seen only once. Germline lookup yields CDR1 SGHNT and CDR2 YYREEE (reference sequence). With 2 bases removed from V and 1 base from J, the gap between germline ends came to 12 bases. This CDR3 is built from 15 residues. V is TRBV5-4 and J is TRBJ1-1, with D possibly being TRBD1 (6 bases). Sequenced material: peripheral blood. This clonotype originated in a human donor in a cohort sampled during active COVID-19. This CDR3 is CASSFSGDRNTEAFF. Here the CDR3 DNA reads TGTGCCAGCAGCTTCTCAGGGGACCGGAACACTGAAGCTTTCTTT.